One sample yielded the 17 T cell receptor beta chains listed below, sequenced in a study of blood T cell repertoires in COVID-19. This table comes from immunoSEQ multiplex PCR, and its TCRdb copy is limited to in-frame clones, with some not included. This repertoire shows 250,000 or so clones, 80% to 95% found once; its top ten account for about 3%. The sample was PBMCs or T cells enriched from blood (not recorded which). The receptors here all came from a man aged 40-55 years who had been exposed to COVID-19.

This rearrangement joins TRBV27 to TRBJ2-7, with D possibly being TRBD2 (5 bases). Germline lookup yields CDR1 MNHEY and CDR2 SMNVEV (reference sequence). This CDR3 contains 14 residues. V lost 4 bases and J lost 2, with 12 bases in between. The CDR3 region is CASSSTGETYEQYF. The CDR3 DNA reads TGTGCCAGCAGTTCCACCGGGGAAACCTACGAGCAGTACTTC.

In this sample, this clone turned up once. CDR3 in amino acids: CASSQSYEQYF. The DNA of the CDR3 is TGTGCCAGCAGTCAATCCTACGAGCAGTACTTC. The chain links TRBV28 to TRBJ2-7; D call uncertain. CDR3 length: 11 residues. Germline CDR1 reads MDHEN; CDR2 reads SYDVKM. With 5 bases removed from V and 1 base from J, the gap between germline ends came to 3 bases.

This clone was detected once. V gene TRBV7-9 combines with J gene TRBJ2-1; 11 bases are shared with TRBD2. V was clipped by 4 bases and J by 12 bases; unmatched bases: 8. Germline V CDR1 and CDR2: SEHNR, FQNEAQ (reference sequence). The CDR3 has 14 residues. The CDR3 region has the DNA TGTGCCAGCAGCTCTAGCGGGAGGACGTTATTGCAGTTCTTC. It encodes CASSSSGRTLLQFF.

CDR3 sequence: CASSQEALAGVHEQYF. Written as DNA, the CDR3 is TGTGCCAGCAGCCAAGAGGCGCTAGCGGGAGTACACGAGCAGTACTTC. The chain couples TRBV4-2 to TRBJ2-7; the match to TRBD2 covers 10 bases. The CDR3 consists of 16 residues. Per germline, CDR1 LGHNA and CDR2 YNFKEQ. Losses at the gene ends were 0 bases for V and 5 bases for J; bases not matched to a gene: 7.

The V gene is TRBV5-1, the J gene TRBJ2-3; TRBD2 matches at 12 bases. The CDR3 has 16 amino acids. Germline V gives CDR1 SGHRS, CDR2 YFSETQ. The V segment lost 4 bases and the J segment 2 bases; nucleotides outside the gene matches: 5. The CDR3 DNA sequence: TGCGCCAGCAGCATTGGACTAGCGGGAAACACAGATACGCAGTATTTT. Amino acids: CASSIGLAGNTDTQYF.

This chain connects TRBV15 to TRBJ1-4; 7 bases align to TRBD1. Losses at the gene ends were 4 bases for V and 8 bases for J; bases not matched to a gene: 16. The CDR3 spans 17 residues. The germline V gene has CDR1 LNHNV and CDR2 YYDKDF (reference sequence). CDR3 region: CATSKPEATGAGEKLFF. The CDR3 nucleotides are TGTGCCACCAGCAAACCCGAGGCTACAGGGGCAGGGGAAAAACTGTTTTTT.

The rearrangement links TRBV18 to TRBJ2-7; D remains ambiguous. V was shortened by 2 bases and J by 6 bases, with 14 bases between the two germline ends. The V gene's germline CDR1 is KGHSH and CDR2 LQKENI. This CDR3 region has 14 residues. CDR3 sequence: CASSPGVHSGEQYF. The DNA for the CDR3 is TGTGCCAGCTCACCAGGAGTACACTCGGGCGAGCAGTACTTC.

The chain joins TRBV6-5 to TRBJ2-4; the D gene is possibly TRBD2 (7 bases). Trimming stripped 7 bases from V and 8 bases from J, with 15 bases between. CDR1 MNHEY and CDR2 SVGAGI come from the germline V gene. This CDR3 has 13 amino acids. In DNA, the CDR3 is TGTGCCAGCACGGACAGCGGGGCAGACATTCAGTACTTC. Encoded protein: CASTDSGADIQYF.

The V call is TRBV10-1, the J call TRBJ2-1; 12 bases align to TRBD2. The CDR3 covers 17 residues. The germline V gene encodes CDR1 WNHNN and CDR2 SYGVQD (reference sequence). V lost 6 bases, J lost 1 base, and 7 bases stayed unmatched. CDR3 bases: TGCGCCAGCAGCCCGACTAGCGGGAGTGGTTCCTACAATGAGCAGTTCTTC. This sequence encodes CASSPTSGSGSYNEQFF.

The V and J genes are TRBV15 and TRBJ2-7, with D perhaps matching TRBD1 (5 bases). CDR1 LNHNV and CDR2 YYDKDF come from the germline V gene (reference sequence). The CDR3 is 13 residues long. V was trimmed by 0 bases and J by 4 bases, leaving 7 bases between them. Written as DNA, the CDR3 is TGTGCCACCAGCAGAGACCGACAGTACGAGCAGTACTTC. Its protein is CATSRDRQYEQYF.

The chain is built from TRBV18 and TRBJ2-3; D gene uncertain. Trimming cost V 4 bases and J 4 bases, with 9 bases left between them. This CDR3 is built from 13 residues. Per the germline V gene, CDR1 is KGHSH and CDR2 is LQKENI. The CDR3 spells CASSLYRADTQYF. CDR3 in DNA: TGTGCCAGCTCACTATATCGGGCAGATACGCAGTATTTT.

The CDR3 DNA follows: TGTGCCAGCAGCTTGTACGCCTCGGGAGGGCCTGTTGAGCAGTACTTC. Translating it yields CASSLYASGGPVEQYF. The chain uses TRBV5-6 and TRBJ2-7, with 8 positions matching TRBD2. Per germline, CDR1 SGHDT and CDR2 YYEEEE. The CDR3 loop spans 16 amino acids. After removal of 1 base from V and 7 bases from J, the junction contained 13 bases not matched to a gene. Looking up the rest from reference TRBV5-6 and TRBJ2-7 gives the full variable domain: DAGVTQSPTHLIKTRGQQVTLRCSPKSGHDTVSWYQQALGQGPQFIFQYYEEEERQRGNFPDRFSGHQFPNYSSELNVNALLLGDSALYLCASSLYASGGPVEQYFGPGTRLTVT.

The J gene is TRBJ2-3, the V gene TRBV29-1, with 9 bases identical to TRBD2. The CDR3 is made up of 15 amino acids. Germline trimming cut 5 bases from V and 4 bases from J; bases unmatched to any gene: 10. CDR1 SQVTM and CDR2 ANQGSEA come from the germline V gene. The CDR3 nucleotides are TGCAGCGTTAACCTTGGACTAGCGAACCCAGATACGCAGTATTTT. It specifies CSVNLGLANPDTQYF.

The gene calls are TRBV11-2 and TRBJ2-7, with TRBD1 matching over 9 bases. The CDR3 runs 13 residues. Trimming took 5 bases from V and 6 from J; bases not matched to a gene: 5. CDR1 is SGHAT and CDR2 is FQNNGV in the germline V gene. CDR3 amino acids: CASSRGTGSEQYF. For the CDR3, the DNA is TGTGCCAGCAGCCGGGGGACAGGGTCCGAGCAGTACTTC.

This sequence joins TRBV9 and TRBJ2-5, with D maybe TRBD2 (5 bases). The V gene lost 0 bases and the J gene lost 2 bases, with 8 bases spanning the gap. In germline, CDR1 is SGDLS, CDR2 YYNGEE. The CDR3 runs 14 residues. This CDR3 is CASSVAGLQETQYF. CDR3 DNA sequence: TGTGCCAGCAGCGTAGCGGGGTTACAAGAGACCCAGTACTTC. Combining the CDR3 with reference TRBV9 and TRBJ2-5 gives the whole variable domain DSGVTQTPKHLITATGQRVTLRCSPRSGDLSVYWYQQSLDQGLQFLIQYYNGEERAKGNILERFSAQQFPDLHSELNLSSLELGDSALYFCASSVAGLQETQYFGPGTRLLVL.

The chain carries TRBV7-9 and TRBJ2-1; D might be TRBD2 (5 bases). CDR3 length: 15 residues. Germline-derived CDR1 and CDR2 are SEHNR and FQNEAQ (reference sequence). V lost 3 bases to trimming and J lost 4 bases, with 13 bases between them. The CDR3 nucleotides are TGTGCCAGCAGCTTTGGCGCAGGAGGATACAATGAGCAGTTCTTC. It yields the protein CASSFGAGGYNEQFF.

This chain uses TRBV14 with TRBJ1-2, with D perhaps matching TRBD1 (6 bases). CDR3 length equals 14 residues. Germline V gene data show CDR1 as SGHDN and CDR2 as FVKESK. V was shortened by 4 bases and J by 8 bases, with 17 bases between the two germline ends. The CDR3 nucleotides are TGTGCCAGCAGCCGACTTGGACAGTTGACAGGCTACACCTTC. The encoded protein is CASSRLGQLTGYTF.